Below, 21 T cell receptor beta chains from the same sample are listed, as sequenced in a study of control samples from healthy donors and cancer patients. Only in-frame clones appear in the TCRdb table, and some are missing; sequencing was by immunoSEQ multiplex PCR. The sample includes approximately 80,000 clones, 90% to 95% seen only once; the top ten take less than 20%. The sequencing sample was made of blood. Source of these receptors: a man aged 25-45 years in good health.

This chain joins TRBV21-1 and TRBJ2-5; the table's D call of TRBD2 was not tested on the DNA. TRBV21-1 is labeled a pseudogene. CDR3 length: 15 amino acids. The CDR3 loop reads CASNSPRASEETQYF. CDR3 DNA sequence: TGTGCCAGCAACTCACCGCGGGCTAGCGAAGAGACCCAGTACTTC.

V and J are TRBV7-8 and TRBJ1-3; D is undetermined. V dropped 4 bases and J dropped 0 bases, with 10 bases sitting between them. The CDR3 has 15 residues. Germline-derived CDR1 and CDR2 are SGHVS and FQNEAQ. In nucleotides, the CDR3 is TGTGCCAGCAGCTCCACCGGAGACTCTGGAAACACCATATATTTT. This gives the protein CASSSTGDSGNTIYF.

V gene TRBV7-3 combines with J gene TRBJ2-1; D call uncertain. CDR1 is SGHTA and CDR2 is FQGTGA in the germline V gene. Trimming stripped 5 bases from V and 6 bases from J, with 5 bases between. The CDR3 is made up of 11 amino acids. The CDR3 DNA sequence: TGTGCCAGCAGCCCTGGCAATGAGCAGTTCTTC. Amino acids: CASSPGNEQFF.

The V call is TRBV11-2, the J call TRBJ2-1; tentative D call: TRBD1 (7 bases). There are 15 residues in the CDR3. Germline CDR1 SGHAT, CDR2 FQNNGV. Trimming left V 8 bases short and J 4 bases short, with 18 bases between. The CDR3 here is CASLNRGRGYNEQFF. As DNA, the CDR3 is TGTGCCAGCTTAAACAGGGGTCGGGGGTACAATGAGCAGTTCTTC.

This clone was observed once. The chain uses TRBV15 and TRBJ1-1; D remains ambiguous. V dropped 9 bases and J dropped 0 bases, with 11 bases sitting between them. The CDR3 totals 13 residues. CDR1 is LNHNV, CDR2 YYDKDF, per germline (reference sequence). The CDR3 bases are TGTGCCACGCGAGAGTTCATGAACACTGAAGCTTTCTTT. This gives the protein CATREFMNTEAFF.

The chain employs TRBV5-6 and TRBJ2-7; D assignment may be TRBD1 or TRBD2 (5 bases each). The germline gives CDR1 SGHDT, CDR2 YYEEEE. This CDR3 region has 14 residues. The V gene lost 1 base and the J gene lost 4 bases, with 12 bases spanning the gap. CDR3 nucleotides: TGTGCCAGCAGCTTGTTTGGGGGACCATACGAGCAGTACTTC. Protein sequence: CASSLFGGPYEQYF.

The rearrangement links TRBV7-2 to TRBJ2-3; D possibly corresponds to TRBD1 (6 bases). The CDR3 is 14 residues long. Germline V gene lookup returns CDR1 SGHTA and CDR2 FQGNSA. Trimming stripped 8 bases from V and 1 base from J, with 13 bases between. The CDR3: CASLRQVGTDTQYF. The CDR3 region has the DNA TGTGCCAGCCTTCGACAGGTCGGCACAGATACGCAGTATTTT.

The V call is TRBV27, the J call TRBJ2-7; 13 bases agree with TRBD2. The junction had 4 bases not matched to a gene; V was cut back by 2 bases and J by 6 bases. This CDR3 comprises 15 residues. Germline V gives CDR1 MNHEY, CDR2 SMNVEV (reference sequence). As DNA, the CDR3 is TGTGCCAGCAGTTTAACTAGCGGGAGGGCCGGCGAGCAGTACTTC. It codes for CASSLTSGRAGEQYF.

J is TRBJ2-5 and V is TRBV6-5, with no clear D. The CDR3 has 12 residues. CDR1 MNHEY and CDR2 SVGAGI come from the germline V gene. V gave up 4 bases and J gave up 7 bases, with 10 bases separating them. This CDR3 reads CASSSPLWTQYF. Here the CDR3 DNA reads TGTGCCAGCAGTTCCCCCCTATGGACCCAGTACTTC.

This clone has only a few counts. This chain joins TRBV7-2 and TRBJ1-2; D is ambiguous. With 7 bases removed from V and 3 bases from J, the gap between germline ends came to 9 bases. The CDR3 spans 12 residues. From germline, CDR1 is SGHTA and CDR2 FQGNSA. CDR3 in amino acids: CASTEAHYGYTF. The CDR3 DNA reads as TGTGCCAGCACCGAGGCTCACTATGGCTACACCTTC.

The chain carries TRBV6-4 and TRBJ2-7, with D perhaps matching TRBD2 (5 bases). This CDR3 is built from 13 residues. V lost 5 bases to trimming and J lost 4 bases, with 12 bases between them. Germline-derived CDR1 and CDR2 are MRHNA and SNTAGT. The CDR3 sequence: CASSPVSGYEQYF. In nucleotides, the CDR3 is TGTGCCAGCAGTCCCGTGTCGGGGTACGAGCAGTACTTC.

This chain connects TRBV9 to TRBJ2-1; D not resolved. V dropped 0 bases and J dropped 0 bases, with 13 bases sitting between them. The V gene's germline CDR1 is SGDLS and CDR2 YYNGEE. This CDR3 comprises 17 residues. The CDR3 DNA is TGTGCCAGCAGCGTAGAATGGATCGGTAGCTCCTACAATGAGCAGTTCTTC. Translation gives CASSVEWIGSSYNEQFF.

The rearrangement uses TRBV2 and TRBJ1-5; 7 bases agree with TRBD1. Germline loops: CDR1 SNHLY, CDR2 FYNNEI. The J segment lost 0 bases and the V segment lost 3 bases, leaving 8 bases of the junction unmatched. The CDR3 contains 17 residues. CDR3 sequence: CASSEMGQQYSNQPQHF. The CDR3 coding sequence is TGTGCCAGCAGTGAGATGGGACAGCAATATAGCAATCAGCCCCAGCATTTT.

This chain uses TRBV6-5 with TRBJ1-5, with a possible D match to TRBD1 (5 bases). This CDR3 region has 15 residues. Germline values: CDR1 MNHEY, CDR2 SVGAGI. V lost 0 bases to trimming and J lost 5 bases, with 11 bases between them. For the CDR3, the DNA is TGTGCCAGCAGTTACTCCGGGCGGGGGGATCAGCCCCAGCATTTT. Translated: CASSYSGRGDQPQHF.

This clone was observed a handful of times. The genes are TRBV5-6 and TRBJ2-4, with TRBD2 identical over 11 bases. With V trimmed by 2 bases and J by 2 bases, 3 bases remained unmatched. Per germline, CDR1 SGHDT and CDR2 YYEEEE. This CDR3 spans 16 amino acids. The DNA of the CDR3 is TGTGCCAGCAGCTTTAGCGGGAGGGCCACCAAAAACATTCAGTACTTC. It is translated as CASSFSGRATKNIQYF.

The rearrangement uses TRBV5-8 and TRBJ2-5, with 7 nucleotides matching TRBD1. Per the germline V gene, CDR1 is SGHTS and CDR2 is YDEGEE. Unmatched junction bases numbered 1, after V lost 4 bases and J lost 1 base. This CDR3 spans 13 amino acids. CDR3 bases: TGTGCCAGCAGCGGGGACAGCCAAGAGACCCAGTACTTC. Amino acids: CASSGDSQETQYF.

The chain has TRBV12-3 or TRBV12-4 and TRBJ2-3; D ambiguous. The CDR3 covers 11 residues. The ends were cut back, 5 bases at V and 2 bases at J, with 2 bases in the middle. CDR3 protein: CASSVTDTQYF. The DNA for the CDR3 is TGTGCCAGCAGTGTCACAGATACGCAGTATTTT.

The chain recombines TRBV6-5 with TRBJ1-6; D perhaps matches TRBD1 (6 bases). Trimming removed 6 bases at V and 0 bases at J, with 9 bases between. Germline V CDR1 and CDR2: MNHEY, SVGAGI. This CDR3 has 15 amino acids. DNA of the CDR3: TGTGCCAGCAGGAGGGACATCTCCTATAATTCACCCCTCCACTTT. Protein product: CASRRDISYNSPLHF.

For the CDR3, the DNA is TGTGCCAGCACCCCGGAATCCCGCGGCCGCTATGGCTACACCTTC. Translating it yields CASTPESRGRYGYTF. V usage is TRBV28 and J usage is TRBJ1-2; no reliable D call. Germline loops: CDR1 MDHEN, CDR2 SYDVKM. V was pared by 7 bases and J by 4 bases, with 19 bases between. CDR3 length equals 15 residues.

V and J are TRBV5-1 and TRBJ2-7; D is undetermined. V lost 5 bases to trimming and J lost 2 bases, with 11 bases between them. Germline V lookup: CDR1 SGHRS, CDR2 YFSETQ. The CDR3 has 13 amino acids. CDR3 DNA: TGCGCCAGCAGTGATCCGGAGACCTACGAGCAGTACTTC. Translated, it gives CASSDPETYEQYF.

The J gene is TRBJ2-3, the V gene TRBV28, with TRBD2 identical over 14 bases. The trim removed 3 bases at V and 1 base at J, leaving 6 bases unmatched. Germline V lookup: CDR1 MDHEN, CDR2 SYDVKM. The CDR3 length is 18 residues. Here the CDR3 DNA reads TGTGCCAGCAGTTTGGCGACTAGCGGGGGGGATCGCACAGATACGCAGTATTTT. Protein sequence: CASSLATSGGDRTDTQYF.